The clone carrying this T cell receptor (beta chain) was counted many times. The target antigen is unknown. This entry is derived from a study of regulatory T cells in long-lasting Graves disease. Study-wide findings and caveats: Reduced TCR diversity was observed in persistent Graves' patients versus newly diagnosed patients.

The time point here: newly diagnosed GD, antithyroid drugs for less than 3 months. The TCR library used RNA extracted from PBMCs. Around 10 milliliters of peripheral blood were taken and placed in EDTA tubes. Construction of TCR beta libraries relied on iRepertoire HTBI primers and on Arm-PCR targeting CDR3 regions. TCRdb recomputed calls from the multiplex PCR reads with MiXCR, one row per CDR3 protein. The sample lists about 620,000 distinct CDR3 sequences, around 15% seen once, with approximately 20% in the top ten. Germline trimming cut 3 bases from V and 3 bases from J; bases unmatched to any gene: 7. The CDR3 consists of 16 residues. Germline V lookup: CDR1 MDHEN, CDR2 SYDVKM. These data were also filed under a second study, of T cells in Graves' hyperthyroidism and ophthalmopathy.

Here the sequenced sample was peripheral blood mononuclear cells (PBMCs), taken at new diagnosis, from a patient treated with antithyroid drugs. This clonotype was sampled from a woman in her thirties with Graves disease. V gene TRBV28 combines with J gene TRBJ1-4, with 7 bases fitting TRBD1. Here the CDR3 reads CASSLTGILSNEKLFF. DNA of the CDR3: TGTGCCAGCAGTTTGACAGGGATCTTATCTAATGAAAAACTGTTTTTT.